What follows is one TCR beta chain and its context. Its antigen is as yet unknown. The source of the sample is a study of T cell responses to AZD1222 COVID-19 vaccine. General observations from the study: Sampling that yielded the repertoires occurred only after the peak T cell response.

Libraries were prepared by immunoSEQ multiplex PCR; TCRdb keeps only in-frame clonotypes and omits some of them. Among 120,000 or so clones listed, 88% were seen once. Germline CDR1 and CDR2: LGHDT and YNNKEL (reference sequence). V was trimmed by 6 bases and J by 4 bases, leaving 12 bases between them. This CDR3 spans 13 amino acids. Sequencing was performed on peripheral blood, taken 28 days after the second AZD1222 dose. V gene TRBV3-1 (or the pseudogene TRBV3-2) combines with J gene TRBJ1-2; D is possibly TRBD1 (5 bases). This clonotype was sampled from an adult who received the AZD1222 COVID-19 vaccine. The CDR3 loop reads CASRLQGLYGYTF. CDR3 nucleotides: TGTGCCAGCAGGCTTCAGGGTCTCTATGGCTACACCTTC.